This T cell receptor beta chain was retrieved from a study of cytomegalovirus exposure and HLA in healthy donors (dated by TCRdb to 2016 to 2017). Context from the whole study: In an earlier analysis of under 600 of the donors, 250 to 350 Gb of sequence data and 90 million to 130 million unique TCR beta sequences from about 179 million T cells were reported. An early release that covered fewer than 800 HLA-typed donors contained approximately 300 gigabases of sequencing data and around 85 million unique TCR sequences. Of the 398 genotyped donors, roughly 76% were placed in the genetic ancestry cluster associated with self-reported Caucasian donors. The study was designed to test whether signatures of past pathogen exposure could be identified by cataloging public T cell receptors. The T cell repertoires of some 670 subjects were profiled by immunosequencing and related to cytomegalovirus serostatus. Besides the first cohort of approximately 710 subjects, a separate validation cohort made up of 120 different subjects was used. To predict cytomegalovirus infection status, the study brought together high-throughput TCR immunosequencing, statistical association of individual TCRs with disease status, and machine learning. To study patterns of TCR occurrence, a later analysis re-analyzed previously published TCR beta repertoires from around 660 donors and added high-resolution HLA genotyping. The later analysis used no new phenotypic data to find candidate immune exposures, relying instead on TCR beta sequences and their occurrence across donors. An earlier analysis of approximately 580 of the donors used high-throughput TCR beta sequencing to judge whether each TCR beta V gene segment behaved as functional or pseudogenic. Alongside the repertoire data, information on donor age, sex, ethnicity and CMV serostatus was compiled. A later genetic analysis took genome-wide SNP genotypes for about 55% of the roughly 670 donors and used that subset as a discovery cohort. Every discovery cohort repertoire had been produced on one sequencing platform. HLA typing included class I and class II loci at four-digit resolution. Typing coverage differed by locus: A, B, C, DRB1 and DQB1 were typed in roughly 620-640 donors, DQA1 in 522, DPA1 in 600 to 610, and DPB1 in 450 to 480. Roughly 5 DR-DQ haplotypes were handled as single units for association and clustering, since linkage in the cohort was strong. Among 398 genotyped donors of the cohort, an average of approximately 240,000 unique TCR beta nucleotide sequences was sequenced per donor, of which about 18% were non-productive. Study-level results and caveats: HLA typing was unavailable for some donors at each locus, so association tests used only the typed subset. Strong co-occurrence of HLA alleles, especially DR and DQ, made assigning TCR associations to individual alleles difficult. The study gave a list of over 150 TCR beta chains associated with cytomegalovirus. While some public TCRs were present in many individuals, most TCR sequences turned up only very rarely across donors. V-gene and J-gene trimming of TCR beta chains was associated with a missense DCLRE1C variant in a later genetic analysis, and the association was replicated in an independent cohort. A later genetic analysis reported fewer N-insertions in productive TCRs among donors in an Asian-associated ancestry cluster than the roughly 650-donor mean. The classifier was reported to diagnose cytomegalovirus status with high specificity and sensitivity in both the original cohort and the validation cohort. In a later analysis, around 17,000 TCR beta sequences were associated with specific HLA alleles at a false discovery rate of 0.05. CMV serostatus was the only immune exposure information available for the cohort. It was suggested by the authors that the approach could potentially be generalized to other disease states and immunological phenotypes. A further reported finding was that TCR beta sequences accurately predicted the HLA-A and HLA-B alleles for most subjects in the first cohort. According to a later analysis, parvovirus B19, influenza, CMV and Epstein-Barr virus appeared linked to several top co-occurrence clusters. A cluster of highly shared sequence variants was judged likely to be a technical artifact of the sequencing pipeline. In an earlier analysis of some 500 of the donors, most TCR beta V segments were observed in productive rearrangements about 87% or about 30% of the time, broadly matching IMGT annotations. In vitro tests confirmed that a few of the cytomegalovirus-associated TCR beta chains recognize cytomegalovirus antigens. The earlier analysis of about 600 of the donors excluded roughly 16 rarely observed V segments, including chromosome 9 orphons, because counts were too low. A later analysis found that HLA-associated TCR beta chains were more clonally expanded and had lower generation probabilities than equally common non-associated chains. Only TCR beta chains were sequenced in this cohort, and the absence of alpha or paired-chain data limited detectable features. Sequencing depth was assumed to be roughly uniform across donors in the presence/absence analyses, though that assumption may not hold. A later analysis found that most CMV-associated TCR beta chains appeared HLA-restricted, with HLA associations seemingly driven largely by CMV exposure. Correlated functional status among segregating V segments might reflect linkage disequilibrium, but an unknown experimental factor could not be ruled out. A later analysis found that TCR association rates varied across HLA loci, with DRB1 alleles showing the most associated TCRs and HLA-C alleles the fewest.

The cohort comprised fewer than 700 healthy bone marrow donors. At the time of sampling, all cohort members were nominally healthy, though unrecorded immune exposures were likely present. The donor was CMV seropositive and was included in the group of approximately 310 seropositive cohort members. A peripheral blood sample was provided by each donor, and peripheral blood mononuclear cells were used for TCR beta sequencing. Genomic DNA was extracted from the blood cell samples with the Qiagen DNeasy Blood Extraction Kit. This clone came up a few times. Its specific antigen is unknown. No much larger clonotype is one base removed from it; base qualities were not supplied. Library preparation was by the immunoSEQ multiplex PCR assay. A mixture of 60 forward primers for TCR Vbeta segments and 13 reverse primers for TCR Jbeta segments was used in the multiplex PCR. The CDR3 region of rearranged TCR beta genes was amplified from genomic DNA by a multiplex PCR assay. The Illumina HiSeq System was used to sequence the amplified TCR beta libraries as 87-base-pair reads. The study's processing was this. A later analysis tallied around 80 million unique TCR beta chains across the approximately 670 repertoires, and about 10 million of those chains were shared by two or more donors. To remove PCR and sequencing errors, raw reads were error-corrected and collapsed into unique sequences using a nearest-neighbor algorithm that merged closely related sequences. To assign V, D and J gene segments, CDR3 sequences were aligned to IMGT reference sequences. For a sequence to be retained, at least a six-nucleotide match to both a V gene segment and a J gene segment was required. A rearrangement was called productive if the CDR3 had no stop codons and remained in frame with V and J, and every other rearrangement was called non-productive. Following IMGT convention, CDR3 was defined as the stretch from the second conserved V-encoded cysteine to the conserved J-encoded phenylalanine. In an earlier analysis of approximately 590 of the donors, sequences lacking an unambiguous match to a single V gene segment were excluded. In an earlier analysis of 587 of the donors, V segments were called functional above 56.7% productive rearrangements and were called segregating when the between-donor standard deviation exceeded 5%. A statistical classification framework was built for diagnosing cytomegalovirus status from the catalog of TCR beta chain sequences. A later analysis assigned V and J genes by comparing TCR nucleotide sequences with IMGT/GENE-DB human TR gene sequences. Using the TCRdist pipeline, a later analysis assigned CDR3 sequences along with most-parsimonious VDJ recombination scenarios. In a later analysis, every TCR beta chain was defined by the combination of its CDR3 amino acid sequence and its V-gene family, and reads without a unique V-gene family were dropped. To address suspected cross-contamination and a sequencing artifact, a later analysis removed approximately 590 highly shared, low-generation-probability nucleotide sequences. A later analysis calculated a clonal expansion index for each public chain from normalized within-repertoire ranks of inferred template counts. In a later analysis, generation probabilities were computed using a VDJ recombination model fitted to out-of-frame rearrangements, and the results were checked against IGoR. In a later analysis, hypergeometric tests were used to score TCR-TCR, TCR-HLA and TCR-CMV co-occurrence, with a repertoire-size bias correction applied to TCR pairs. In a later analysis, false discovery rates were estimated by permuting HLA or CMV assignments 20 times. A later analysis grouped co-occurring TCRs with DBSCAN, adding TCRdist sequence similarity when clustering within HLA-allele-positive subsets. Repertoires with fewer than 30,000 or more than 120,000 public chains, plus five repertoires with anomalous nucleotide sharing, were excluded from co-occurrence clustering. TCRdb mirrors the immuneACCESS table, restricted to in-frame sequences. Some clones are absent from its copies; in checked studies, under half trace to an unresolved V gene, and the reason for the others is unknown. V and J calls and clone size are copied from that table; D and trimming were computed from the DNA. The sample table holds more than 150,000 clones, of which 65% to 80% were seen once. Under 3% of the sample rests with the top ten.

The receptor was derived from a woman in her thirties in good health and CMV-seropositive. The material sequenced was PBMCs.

The sequenced DNA: TGTGCCAGCAGTTACGGCCCTCTTGGTGAAGCTTTCTTT. Its translation reads: CASSYGPLGEAFF. The rearrangement joined TRBV6-6 to TRBJ1-1; no D gene can be assigned with confidence. The CDR3 measures 13 amino acids from cysteine to phenylalanine. Only the CDR3 portion is preserved as DNA: 39 bases, with reading frame beginning at the first base. The V end loses 2 bases and the J end loses 7 bases, and a stretch of 11 bases separates them. The germline V gene (reference sequence) yields MNHNY for CDR1 and SVGAGI for CDR2.